This T cell receptor beta chain was documented in a study of OX40 agonist ivuxolimab in advanced cancers. Study background: Prior anti-PD-1, anti-PD-L1 or anti-CTLA-4 therapy did not bar entry, and approximately 40% had some.

Findings and caveats of the study: Expanded clones were, on average, more numerous in CD8+ T cells than in CD4+.

The method was immunoSEQ multiplex PCR; TCRdb's version includes in-frame clones alone and lacks a portion of them. The sample has fewer than 100,000 clones, roughly 87% seen once. As regards this clone: The antigen remains undetermined.

With V trimmed by 4 bases and J by 3 bases, 6 bases remained unmatched. Germline CDR1 SGHTA, CDR2 FQGNSA. The CDR3 has 15 residues. Material: CD4+ or CD8+ T cells sorted from blood, obtained in a trial of the OX40 agonist ivuxolimab. The clonotype was recovered from an adult with an advanced solid tumor such as melanoma, head and neck, liver or kidney cancer. The rearrangement joins TRBV7-2 to TRBJ2-3; 8 positions match TRBD2. In DNA form, the CDR3 reads TGTGCCAGCAGCTCCCCTCCGGGGGGGACAGATACGCAGTATTTT. This sequence encodes CASSSPPGGTDTQYF. Supplemented by reference TRBV7-2 and TRBJ2-3, the full variable domain reads GAGVSQSPSNKVTEKGKDVELRCDPISGHTALYWYRQSLGQGLEFLIYFQGNSAPDKSGLPSDRFSAERTGGSVSTLTIQRTQQEDSAVYLCASSSPPGGTDTQYFGPGTRLTVL.